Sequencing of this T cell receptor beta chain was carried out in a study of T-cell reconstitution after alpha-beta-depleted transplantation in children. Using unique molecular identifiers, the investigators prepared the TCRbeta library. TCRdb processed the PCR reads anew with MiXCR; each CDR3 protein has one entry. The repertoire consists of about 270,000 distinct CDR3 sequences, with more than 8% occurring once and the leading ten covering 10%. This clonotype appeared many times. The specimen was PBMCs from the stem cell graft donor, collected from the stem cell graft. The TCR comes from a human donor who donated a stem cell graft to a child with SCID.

The CDR3 spells CASSVGQTYGYTF. CDR3 nucleotide sequence: TGTGCCAGCAGTGTCGGGCAGACCTATGGCTACACCTTC. This sequence joins TRBV12-3 or TRBV12-4 and TRBJ1-2; D ambiguous. The CDR3 has 13 amino acids. V lost 5 bases and J 4 bases, leaving 11 bases between the germline ends.